A single sample gave rise to the 14 T cell receptor beta chains below, sequenced in a study of regulatory T cells in long-lasting Graves disease. Time point described: newly diagnosed GD, antithyroid drugs for less than 3 months. Isolated PBMC RNA provided the starting material for the TCR library. In building TCR beta libraries, iRepertoire HTBI primers were used together with Arm-PCR of CDR3 regions. TCRdb fed the multiplex PCR reads into MiXCR, producing one record per CDR3 protein. Here the sample spans about 400,000 distinct CDR3 sequences, about a sixth being singletons. This same sample was also taken into another study, of T cells in Graves' hyperthyroidism and ophthalmopathy.

The specimen comprised peripheral blood mononuclear cells (PBMCs), sampled at new diagnosis, from a patient treated with antithyroid drugs. The receptors come from a woman aged 18-35 years with Graves disease.

This clonotype has a count of ten or more. The chain couples TRBV30 to TRBJ1-2, with D unclear. The V end lost 0 bases, the J end lost 7 bases, and 12 bases lay between the germline ends. Germline V lookup: CDR1 GTSNPN, CDR2 SVGIG (reference sequence). This CDR3 region has 13 residues. This CDR3 reads CAWSVSGIGGYTF. CDR3 DNA: TGTGCCTGGAGTGTATCTGGAATTGGTGGCTACACCTTC.

V is TRBV24-1 and J is TRBJ2-3; D remains ambiguous. V dropped 5 bases and J dropped 5 bases, with 10 bases sitting between them. This CDR3 is built from 13 residues. Germline V CDR1 and CDR2: KGHDR, SFDVKD. The CDR3 region is CATSGLFEDTQYF. CDR3 DNA: TGTGCCACCAGTGGACTCTTCGAAGATACGCAGTATTTT.

Remarks on this clonotype: A single base separates this from a much larger clone, so it may be a read error. The rearrangement links TRBV3-1 to TRBJ2-1, with D possibly TRBD2 on 6 matching bases. This CDR3 has 14 amino acids. Trimming stripped 2 bases from V and 10 bases from J, with 15 bases between. CDR1 and CDR2 from the germline V gene are LGHDT and YNNKEL (reference sequence). Written as DNA, the CDR3 is TGTGCCAGCAGCCAACTGGGGACTGACTACGAGCAGTTCTTC. It yields the protein CASSQLGTDYEQFF.

This chain connects TRBV19 to TRBJ2-7; D gene unclear. Between the trimmed V and J ends, which lost 3 bases and 3 bases, there was a span of 9 bases. CDR1 and CDR2 (germline): LNHDA, SQIVND (reference sequence). The CDR3 covers 13 residues. In nucleotides, the CDR3 is TGTGCCAGTAGTATCGGAAGTAACTACGAGCAGTACTTC. It specifies CASSIGSNYEQYF.

The chain combines TRBV6-1 with TRBJ1-6, with D possibly being TRBD1 (5 bases). This CDR3 is built from 15 residues. V shed 4 bases and J shed 6 bases, with 13 bases lying between them. Looked up from germline, CDR1 is MNHNS and CDR2 is SASEGT. The CDR3 coding sequence is TGTGCCAGCAGTGCCAAGACAGCGATTAATTCACCCCTCCACTTT. This codes for CASSAKTAINSPLHF.

This clonotype appeared many times. This sequence joins TRBV6-2 or TRBV6-3 and TRBJ2-3; TRBD2 aligns across 7 bases. Germline V gene sequence: CDR1 MNHEY, CDR2 SVGEGT. Trimming took 4 bases from V and 3 from J; bases not matched to a gene: 7. This CDR3 is built from 15 residues. CDR3 nucleotides: TGTGCCAGCAGTTCTTGGACGGGGGGTACAGATACGCAGTATTTT. Residues: CASSSWTGGTDTQYF.

This clonotype came up many times. The chain combines TRBV28 with TRBJ2-7; TRBD1 matches at 8 bases. With V trimmed by 2 bases and J by 1 base, 13 bases remained unmatched. Germline lookup yields CDR1 MDHEN and CDR2 SYDVKM. The CDR3 is made up of 18 amino acids. The CDR3 loop reads CASSLPGIGQGASYEQYF. In DNA, the CDR3 is TGTGCCAGCAGTTTACCCGGCATCGGACAGGGTGCGTCCTACGAGCAGTACTTC.

This clonotype was seen many times. The J gene is TRBJ1-5, the V gene TRBV27; D gene uncertain. The CDR3 runs to 15 residues. V was shortened by 3 bases and J by 0 bases, with 9 bases between the two germline ends. Germline lookup yields CDR1 MNHEY and CDR2 SMNVEV (reference sequence). The CDR3 region has the DNA TGTGCCAGCAGTTTGGCGGGATATAGCAATCAGCCCCAGCATTTT. It yields the protein CASSLAGYSNQPQHF.

This clonotype was picked up many times. The V and J genes are TRBV5-1 and TRBJ2-1; possible D gene TRBD1, 5 bases. The germline V gene has CDR1 SGHRS and CDR2 YFSETQ. CDR3 length equals 15 residues. V lost 2 bases and J 0 bases, leaving 9 bases between the germline ends. CDR3 amino acids: CASSFEDSSYNEQFF. In DNA form, the CDR3 reads TGCGCCAGCAGCTTTGAAGACAGCTCCTACAATGAGCAGTTCTTC.

This clonotype has just a few counts. The V gene is TRBV6-1, the J gene TRBJ1-5, with no clear D. The germline V and J ends were trimmed by 7 bases and 0 bases, with 13 bases remaining between them. Germline-derived CDR1 and CDR2 are MNHNS and SASEGT. This CDR3 is built from 15 residues. DNA of the CDR3: TGTGCCAGCACCCCGTTAATGGATAGCAATCAGCCCCAGCATTTT. Protein product: CASTPLMDSNQPQHF.

In the case of this clonotype: Relative to the germline gene, one junction end is altered; a read error may explain this. The rearrangement uses TRBV30 and TRBJ1-1, with D maybe TRBD1 (5 bases). This CDR3 spans 15 amino acids. Germline CDR1 and CDR2: GTSNPN and SVGIG (reference sequence). Here the CDR3 DNA reads TGTGCCTGGAGGTCCGGCGGACATCTGAACACTGAAGGTTTCTTT. Its protein is CAWRSGGHLNTEGFF.

This clonotype has a count of ten or more. In nucleotides, the CDR3 is TGTGCCAGCAGTTCGGGACTAGCGGGGGTCCCTGAGACCCAGTACTTC. Protein: CASSSGLAGVPETQYF. The chain has TRBV12-3 or TRBV12-4 and TRBJ2-5; 14 positions agree with TRBD2. The junction had 6 bases not matched to a gene; V was cut back by 4 bases and J by 5 bases. There are 16 residues in the CDR3.

This clonotype showed up just a few times. This rearrangement joins TRBV7-6 to TRBJ2-1, with 9 positions matching TRBD2. Per germline, CDR1 SGHVS and CDR2 FNYEAQ. V gave up 5 bases and J gave up 5 bases; unmatched junction bases: 4. CDR3 length equals 14 residues. The CDR3, as DNA: TGTGCCAGCAGCGGTAGCGGGAGCCACAATGAGCAGTTCTTC. It translates to CASSGSGSHNEQFF.

This clonotype was found a few times. The CDR3 here is CSAPRSGETQYF. For the CDR3, the DNA is TGCAGTGCCCCAAGAAGTGGGGAGACCCAGTACTTC. This chain joins TRBV20-1 and TRBJ2-5; D not certain. The V gene lost 6 bases and the J gene lost 5 bases, with 13 bases spanning the gap. Germline CDR1 reads DFQATT; CDR2 reads SNEGSKA (reference sequence). This CDR3 is built from 12 residues.